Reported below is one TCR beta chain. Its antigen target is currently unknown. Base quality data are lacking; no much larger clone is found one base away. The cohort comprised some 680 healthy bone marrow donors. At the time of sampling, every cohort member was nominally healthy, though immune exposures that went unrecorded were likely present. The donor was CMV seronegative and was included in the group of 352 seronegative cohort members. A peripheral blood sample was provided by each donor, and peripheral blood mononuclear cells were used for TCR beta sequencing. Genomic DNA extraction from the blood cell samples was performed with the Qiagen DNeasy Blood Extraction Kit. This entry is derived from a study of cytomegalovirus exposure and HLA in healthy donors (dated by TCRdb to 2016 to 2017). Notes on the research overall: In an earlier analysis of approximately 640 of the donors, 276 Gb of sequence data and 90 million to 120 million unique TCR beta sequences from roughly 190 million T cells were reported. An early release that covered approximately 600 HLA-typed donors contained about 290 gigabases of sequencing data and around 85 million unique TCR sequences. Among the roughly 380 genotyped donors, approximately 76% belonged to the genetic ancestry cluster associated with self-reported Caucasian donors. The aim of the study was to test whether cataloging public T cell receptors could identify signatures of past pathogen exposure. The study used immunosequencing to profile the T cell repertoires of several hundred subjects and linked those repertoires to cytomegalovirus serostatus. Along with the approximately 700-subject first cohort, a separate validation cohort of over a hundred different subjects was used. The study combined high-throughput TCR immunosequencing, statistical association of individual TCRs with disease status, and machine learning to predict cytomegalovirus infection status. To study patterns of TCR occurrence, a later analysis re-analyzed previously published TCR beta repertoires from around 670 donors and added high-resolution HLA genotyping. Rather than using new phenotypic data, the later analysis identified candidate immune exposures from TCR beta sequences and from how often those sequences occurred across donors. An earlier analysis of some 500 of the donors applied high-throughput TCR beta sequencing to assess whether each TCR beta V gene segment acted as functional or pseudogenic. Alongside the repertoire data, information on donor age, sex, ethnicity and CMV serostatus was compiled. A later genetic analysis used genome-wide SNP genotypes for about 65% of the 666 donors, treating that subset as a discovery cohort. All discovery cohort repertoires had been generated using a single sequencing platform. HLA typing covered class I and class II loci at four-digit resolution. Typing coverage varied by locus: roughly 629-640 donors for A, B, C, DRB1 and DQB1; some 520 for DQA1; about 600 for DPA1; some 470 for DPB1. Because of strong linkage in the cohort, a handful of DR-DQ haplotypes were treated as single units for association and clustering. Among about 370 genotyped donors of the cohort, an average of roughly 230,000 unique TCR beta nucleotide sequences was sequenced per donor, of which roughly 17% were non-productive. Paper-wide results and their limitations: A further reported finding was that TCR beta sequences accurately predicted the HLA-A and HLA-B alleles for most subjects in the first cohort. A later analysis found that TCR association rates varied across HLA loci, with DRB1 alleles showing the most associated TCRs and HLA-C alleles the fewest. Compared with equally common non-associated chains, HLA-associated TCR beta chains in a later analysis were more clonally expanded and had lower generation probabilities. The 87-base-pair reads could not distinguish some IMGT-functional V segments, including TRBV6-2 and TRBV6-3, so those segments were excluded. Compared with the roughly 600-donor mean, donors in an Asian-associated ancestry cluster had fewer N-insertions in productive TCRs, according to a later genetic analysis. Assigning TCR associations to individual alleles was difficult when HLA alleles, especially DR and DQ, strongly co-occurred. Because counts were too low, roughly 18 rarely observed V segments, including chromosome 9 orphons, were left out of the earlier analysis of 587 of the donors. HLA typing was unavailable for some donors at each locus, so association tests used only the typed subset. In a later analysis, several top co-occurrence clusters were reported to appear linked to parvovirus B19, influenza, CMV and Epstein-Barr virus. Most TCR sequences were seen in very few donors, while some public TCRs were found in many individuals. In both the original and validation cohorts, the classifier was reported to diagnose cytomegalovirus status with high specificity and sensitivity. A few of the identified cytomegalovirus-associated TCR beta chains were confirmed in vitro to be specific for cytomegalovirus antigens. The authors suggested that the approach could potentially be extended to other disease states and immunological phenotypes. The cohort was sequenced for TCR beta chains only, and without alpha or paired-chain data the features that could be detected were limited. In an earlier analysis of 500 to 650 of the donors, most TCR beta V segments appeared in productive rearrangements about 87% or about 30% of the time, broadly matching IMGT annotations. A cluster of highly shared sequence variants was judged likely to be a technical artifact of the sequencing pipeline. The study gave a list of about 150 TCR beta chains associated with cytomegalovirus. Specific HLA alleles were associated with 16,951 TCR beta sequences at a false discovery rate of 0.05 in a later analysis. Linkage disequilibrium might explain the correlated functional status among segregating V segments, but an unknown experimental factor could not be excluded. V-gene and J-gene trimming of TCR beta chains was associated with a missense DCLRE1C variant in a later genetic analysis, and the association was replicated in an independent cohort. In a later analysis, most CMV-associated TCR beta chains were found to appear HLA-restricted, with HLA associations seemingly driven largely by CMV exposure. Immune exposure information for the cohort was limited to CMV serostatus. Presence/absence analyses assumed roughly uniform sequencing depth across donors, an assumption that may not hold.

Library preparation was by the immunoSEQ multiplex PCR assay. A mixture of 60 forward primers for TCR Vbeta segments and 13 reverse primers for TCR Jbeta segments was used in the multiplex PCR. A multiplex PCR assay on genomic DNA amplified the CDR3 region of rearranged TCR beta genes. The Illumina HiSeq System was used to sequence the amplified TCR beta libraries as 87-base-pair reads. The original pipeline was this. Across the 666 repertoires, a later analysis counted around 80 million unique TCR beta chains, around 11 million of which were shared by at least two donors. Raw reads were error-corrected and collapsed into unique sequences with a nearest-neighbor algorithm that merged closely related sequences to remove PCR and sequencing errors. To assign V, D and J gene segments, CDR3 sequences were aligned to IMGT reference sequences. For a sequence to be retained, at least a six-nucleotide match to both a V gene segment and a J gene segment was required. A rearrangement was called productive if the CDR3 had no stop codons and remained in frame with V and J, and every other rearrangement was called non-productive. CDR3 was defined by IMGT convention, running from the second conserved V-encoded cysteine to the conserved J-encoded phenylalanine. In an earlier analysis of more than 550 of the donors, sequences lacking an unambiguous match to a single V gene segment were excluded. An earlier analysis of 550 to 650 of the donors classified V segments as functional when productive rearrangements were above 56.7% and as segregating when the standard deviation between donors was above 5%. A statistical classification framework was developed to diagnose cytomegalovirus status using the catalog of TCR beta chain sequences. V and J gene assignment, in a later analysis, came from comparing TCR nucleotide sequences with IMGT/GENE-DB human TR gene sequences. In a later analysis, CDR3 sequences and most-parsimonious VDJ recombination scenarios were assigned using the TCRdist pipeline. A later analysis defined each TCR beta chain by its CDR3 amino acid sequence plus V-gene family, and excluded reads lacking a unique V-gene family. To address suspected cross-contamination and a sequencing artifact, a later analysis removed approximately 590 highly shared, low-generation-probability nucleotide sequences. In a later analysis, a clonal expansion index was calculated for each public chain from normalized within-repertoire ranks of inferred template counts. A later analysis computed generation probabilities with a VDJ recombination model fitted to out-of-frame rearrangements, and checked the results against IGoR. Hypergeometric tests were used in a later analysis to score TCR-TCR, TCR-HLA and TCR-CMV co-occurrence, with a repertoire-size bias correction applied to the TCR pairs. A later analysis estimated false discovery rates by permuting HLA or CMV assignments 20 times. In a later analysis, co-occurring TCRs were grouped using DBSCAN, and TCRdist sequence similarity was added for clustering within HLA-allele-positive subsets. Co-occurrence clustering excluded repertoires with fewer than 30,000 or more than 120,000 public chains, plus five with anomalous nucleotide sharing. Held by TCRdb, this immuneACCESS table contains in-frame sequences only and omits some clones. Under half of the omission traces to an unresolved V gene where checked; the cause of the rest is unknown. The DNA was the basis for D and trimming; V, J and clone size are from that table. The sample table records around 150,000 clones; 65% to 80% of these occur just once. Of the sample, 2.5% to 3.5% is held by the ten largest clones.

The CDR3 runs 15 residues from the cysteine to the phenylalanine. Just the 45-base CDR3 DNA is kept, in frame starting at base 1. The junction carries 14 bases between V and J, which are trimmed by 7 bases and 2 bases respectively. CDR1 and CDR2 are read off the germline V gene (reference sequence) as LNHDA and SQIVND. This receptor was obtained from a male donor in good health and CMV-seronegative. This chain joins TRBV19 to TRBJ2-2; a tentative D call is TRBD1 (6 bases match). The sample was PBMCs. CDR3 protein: CASTPGHLNTGELFF. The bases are TGTGCCAGTACTCCGGGACACCTCAACACCGGGGAGCTGTTTTTT.